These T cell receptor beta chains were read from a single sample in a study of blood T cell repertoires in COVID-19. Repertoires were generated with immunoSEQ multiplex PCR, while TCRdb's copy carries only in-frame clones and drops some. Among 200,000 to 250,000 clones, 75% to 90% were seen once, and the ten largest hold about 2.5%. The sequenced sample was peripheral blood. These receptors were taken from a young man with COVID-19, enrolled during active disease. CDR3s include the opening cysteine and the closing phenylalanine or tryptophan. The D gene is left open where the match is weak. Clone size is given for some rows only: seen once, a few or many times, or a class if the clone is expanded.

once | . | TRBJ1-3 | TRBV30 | TGTGCCTGGATGGAAGGGGGAGCTGGAAACACCATATATTTT | CAWMEGGAGNTIYF
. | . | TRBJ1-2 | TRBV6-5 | TGTGCCAGCAAGTTGGGCAGGGCCTATGGCTACACCTTC | CASKLGRAYGYTF
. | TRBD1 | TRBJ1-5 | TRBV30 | TGTGCCTGGAGTTCAGGGGGTCTCAATCAGCCCCAGCATTTT | CAWSSGGLNQPQHF
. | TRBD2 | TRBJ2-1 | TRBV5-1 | TGCGCCAGCAGCTTAGAGTTAGCGGGACCCAATGAGCAGTTCTTC | CASSLELAGPNEQFF
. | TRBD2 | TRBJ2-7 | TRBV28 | TGTGCCAGCAAACTGACTAGCGGGAGGAGGAAGGACGTTGGCGAGCAGTACTTC | CASKLTSGRRKDVGEQYF
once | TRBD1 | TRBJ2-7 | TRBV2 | TGTGCCAGCCGAGACAGGGGGTACGAGCAGTACTTC | CASRDRGYEQYF
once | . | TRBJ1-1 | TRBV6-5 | TGTGCCAGCAGCCGGAGGAACACTGAAGCTTTCTTT | CASSRRNTEAFF
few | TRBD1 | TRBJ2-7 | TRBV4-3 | TGCGCCAGCAGCCAAACAGGGGGCCACGAGCAGTACTTC | CASSQTGGHEQYF
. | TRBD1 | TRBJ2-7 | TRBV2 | TGTGCCAGCAGTGAAGCGGGGGGATTTACGGTAGGACAGGGGGCCGAGCAGTACTTC | CASSEAGGFTVGQGAEQYF
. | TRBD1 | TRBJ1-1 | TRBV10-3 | TGTGCCATCAGTGGGACAGGGGGGTTGAACACTGAAGCTTTCTTT | CAISGTGGLNTEAFF
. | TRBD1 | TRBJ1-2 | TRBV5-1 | TGCGCCAGCAGCTTGGCTGGGCAGGGGGATGGCTACACCTTC | CASSLAGQGDGYTF
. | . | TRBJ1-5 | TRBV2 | TGTGCCAGCAGGGGGAGAATAAATCAGCCCCAGCATTTT | CASRGRINQPQHF
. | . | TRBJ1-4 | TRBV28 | TGTGCCAGCAGTAAAACCTCGGTAAAACTGTTTTTT | CASSKTSVKLFF
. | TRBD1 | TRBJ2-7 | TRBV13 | TGTGCCAGCAGCTTAGGCCTTTCTCGGTTGCAGGGGGCTTACGAGCAGTACTTC | CASSLGLSRLQGAYEQYF
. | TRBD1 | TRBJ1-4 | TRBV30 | TGTGCCTGGAGCGCCCCTTGGACAGGGGATGAAAAACTGTTTTTT | CAWSAPWTGDEKLFF
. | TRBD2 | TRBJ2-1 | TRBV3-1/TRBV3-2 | TGTGCCAGCAGCCAAGCCCGAGGGGAGCGGGGGGCCGGGAATGAGCAGTTCTTC | CASSQARGERGAGNEQFF
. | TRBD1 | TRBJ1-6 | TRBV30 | TGTGCCTGGAAAAGGACAGGGGGCTGGAATTCACCCCTCCACTTT | CAWKRTGGWNSPLHF
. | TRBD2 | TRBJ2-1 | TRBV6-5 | TGTGCCAGCAGTCCCCCCTCTAGCGGATACAATGAGCAGTTCTTC | CASSPPSSGYNEQFF
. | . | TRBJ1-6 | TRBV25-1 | TGTGCCAGCAGTGAATATCCAAATTCACCCCTCCACTTT | CASSEYPNSPLHF
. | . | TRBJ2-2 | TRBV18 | TGTGCCAGCTCACTCTCCCAGGCTACCGGGGAGCTGTTTTTT | CASSLSQATGELFF
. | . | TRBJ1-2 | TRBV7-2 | TGTGCCAGCAGCTCCGACTGGGGCTACACCTTC | CASSSDWGYTF
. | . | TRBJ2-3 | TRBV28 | TGTGCCAGCAGTTTTCCCCCAGGACATGACAACACAGATACGCAGTATTTT | CASSFPPGHDNTDTQYF
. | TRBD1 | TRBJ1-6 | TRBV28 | TGTGCCAGCAGTTTACGTTCCGGGACAGGGAGTATCTCCTATAATTCACCCCTCCACTTT | CASSLRSGTGSISYNSPLHF
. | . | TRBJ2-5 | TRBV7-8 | TGTGCCAGCAGCTTAGTTGTTGGCCCAGAGACCCAGTACTTC | CASSLVVGPETQYF
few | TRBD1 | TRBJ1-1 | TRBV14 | TGTGCCAGCAGCCAAGATGACAGGGGGCAAGCTTTCTTT | CASSQDDRGQAFF
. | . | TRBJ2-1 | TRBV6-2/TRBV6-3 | TGTGCCAGCAGTTACACCGACCGGGACTTTCATTATGAGCAGTTCTTC | CASSYTDRDFHYEQFF
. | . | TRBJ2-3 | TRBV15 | TGTGCCACCAGCAGAGACCGGGATCCAAGCACAGATACGCAGTATTTT | CATSRDRDPSTDTQYF
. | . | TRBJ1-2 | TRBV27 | TGTGCCAGCGCACCTCAGATTAACTATGGCTACACCTTC | CASAPQINYGYTF
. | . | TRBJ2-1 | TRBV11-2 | TGTGCCAGCAGCTTAGTAGGGCACAGGTACAATGAGCAGTTCTTC | CASSLVGHRYNEQFF
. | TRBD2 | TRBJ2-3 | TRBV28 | TGTGCCAGCAGACTTCCCCGGACTAGCGATTTCACAGATACGCAGTATTTT | CASRLPRTSDFTDTQYF
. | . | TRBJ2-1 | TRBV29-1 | TGCAGCGCCGCGGGACAGCGTTACAATGAGCAGTTCTTC | CSAAGQRYNEQFF
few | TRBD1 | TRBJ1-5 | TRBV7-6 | TGTGCCAGCAGCCAGGGGACAGGGGGCTATCAGCCCCAGCATTTT | CASSQGTGGYQPQHF
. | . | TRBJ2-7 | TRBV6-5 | TGTGCCAGCAGTTACGAGGGAACCTCCTACGAGCAGTACTTC | CASSYEGTSYEQYF